The 19 T cell receptor beta chains listed next were all sequenced from one sample in a study of blood T cell repertoires in COVID-19. Libraries were prepared by immunoSEQ multiplex PCR; TCRdb keeps only in-frame clonotypes and omits some of them. The sample has 200,000 to 300,000 clones, 85% to 90% seen once. The specimen sequenced was peripheral blood. Every receptor here comes from a middle-aged woman with acute or convalescent COVID-19.

This clone has just one count. The CDR3 bases are TGCGCCAGCAGCTTGCGGCAGGGGGAGGTACATGGCTACACCTTC. Translated: CASSLRQGEVHGYTF. V gene TRBV5-1 combines with J gene TRBJ1-2; 7 bases line up with TRBD1. The CDR3 has 15 amino acids. Trimming cost V 1 base and J 6 bases; bases outside gene matches: 9. Germline V gives CDR1 SGHRS, CDR2 YFSETQ.

V usage is TRBV7-8 and J usage is TRBJ1-2, with no clear D. This CDR3 has 16 amino acids. In germline, CDR1 is SGHVS, CDR2 FQNEAQ. V lost 2 bases and J lost 0, with 13 bases in between. The CDR3 DNA is TGTGCCAGCAGCTTACTTTCGGTCGTCCCTAACTATGGCTACACCTTC. Protein product: CASSLLSVVPNYGYTF.

V gene TRBV3-1 (or the pseudogene TRBV3-2) combines with J gene TRBJ1-5, with 8 bases matching TRBD1. The germline V gene encodes CDR1 LGHDT and CDR2 YNNKEL (reference sequence). After removal of 5 bases from V and 7 bases from J, the junction contained 10 bases not matched to a gene. The CDR3 is 15 residues long. The DNA for the CDR3 is TGTGCCAGCAGCGCCGACAGGGGTACCAGCCAGCCCCAGCATTTT. It specifies CASSADRGTSQPQHF.

The chain joins TRBV3-1 (or the pseudogene TRBV3-2) to TRBJ1-1; possibly TRBD1 for D (6 bases). V shed 4 bases and J shed 10 bases, with 16 bases lying between them. The CDR3 has 13 residues. Germline V gives CDR1 LGHDT, CDR2 YNNKEL (reference sequence). The CDR3 is CASSLPGARGAFF. CDR3 sequence (DNA): TGTGCCAGCAGCCTACCAGGGGCGAGGGGAGCTTTCTTT.

This clone was seen a single time. V gene TRBV3-1 (or the pseudogene TRBV3-2) combines with J gene TRBJ1-2; 10 bases align to TRBD1. CDR3 length equals 15 residues. Germline trimming cut 4 bases from V and 4 bases from J; bases unmatched to any gene: 6. The germline gives CDR1 LGHDT, CDR2 YNNKEL (reference sequence). Written as DNA, the CDR3 is TGTGCCAGCAGCCGAAAGGGACAGGGGCCCTATGGCTACACCTTC. Its protein product is CASSRKGQGPYGYTF.

The rearrangement joins TRBV18 to TRBJ2-7; no firm D call. Germline V lookup: CDR1 KGHSH, CDR2 LQKENI. V lost 6 bases to trimming and J lost 5 bases, with 11 bases between them. The CDR3 is 12 amino acids. The CDR3, as DNA: TGTGCCAGCTCGCTCACCGCGGACGAGCAGTACGTC. Protein: CASSLTADEQYV.

This clone turned up a few times. The V call is TRBV5-1, the J call TRBJ1-2; possible D gene TRBD1, 6 bases. The CDR3 has 14 amino acids. Per the germline V gene, CDR1 is SGHRS and CDR2 is YFSETQ. The V end was cut by 5 bases, the J end by 4 bases, with 15 bases between. CDR3 protein: CASRSGRDTYGYTF. The DNA for the CDR3 is TGCGCCAGCAGGAGTGGCCGGGACACCTATGGCTACACCTTC.

The chain has TRBV5-5 and TRBJ1-3, with D uncertain. CDR1 SGHKS and CDR2 YYEKEE come from the germline V gene (reference sequence). Deletions cut 0 bases from V and 4 bases from J, with 8 bases between. CDR3 size: 14 residues. The CDR3 bases are TGTGCCAGCAGCTTGGGTCAGTGGGGAAACACCATATATTTT. Its protein is CASSLGQWGNTIYF.

The chain has TRBV11-2 and TRBJ2-3; D might be TRBD2 (5 bases). The V gene lost 6 bases and the J gene lost 4 bases, with 8 bases spanning the gap. Germline CDR1 is SGHAT and CDR2 is FQNNGV. There are 12 residues in the CDR3. The CDR3, as DNA: TGTGCCAGCAGGGGAGTCTCAGATACGCAGTATTTT. Translation gives CASRGVSDTQYF.

V is TRBV5-8 and J is TRBJ1-1; no reliable D call. The CDR3 loop spans 13 amino acids. Germline CDR1 and CDR2: SGHTS and YDEGEE. The V end was cut by 0 bases, the J end by 2 bases, with 5 bases between. Written as DNA, the CDR3 is TGTGCCAGCAGCTTGGCGGGTAACACTGAAGCTTTCTTT. Its translation: CASSLAGNTEAFF. Complete variable domain (other parts from reference TRBV5-8 and TRBJ1-1): EAGVTQSPTHLIKTRGQQATLRCSPISGHTSVYWYQQALGLGLQFLLWYDEGEERNRGNFPPRFSGRQFPNYSSELNVNALELEDSALYLCASSLAGNTEAFFGQGTRLTVV.

The chain carries TRBV19 and TRBJ1-1, with D hard to call. V lost 7 bases, J lost 1 base, and 10 bases lay in between. Germline V gene data show CDR1 as LNHDA and CDR2 as SQIVND (reference sequence). The CDR3 totals 13 residues. The CDR3 coding sequence is TGTGCCAGTACCGTCAGTACGAACACTGAAGCTTTCTTT. Protein sequence: CASTVSTNTEAFF.

J is TRBJ1-6 and V is TRBV5-1; tentatively, D is TRBD1 (6 bases). V was trimmed by 6 bases and J by 4 bases, leaving 14 bases between them. The CDR3 is 15 residues long. Germline-derived CDR1 and CDR2 are SGHRS and YFSETQ. CDR3 amino acids: CASNPGDTYNSPLHF. The CDR3 DNA follows: TGCGCCAGCAACCCTGGGGACACGTATAATTCACCCCTCCACTTT.

This sequence joins TRBV5-4 and TRBJ2-3; D is ambiguous. Germline CDR1 is SGHNT and CDR2 is YYREEE (reference sequence). This CDR3 spans 15 amino acids. The V gene lost 2 bases and the J gene lost 0 bases, with 10 bases spanning the gap. Written as DNA, the CDR3 is TGTGCCAGCAGCTTCCGTTTTTCTAGCACAGATACGCAGTATTTT. Translating gives CASSFRFSSTDTQYF.

V usage is TRBV3-1 (or the pseudogene TRBV3-2) and J usage is TRBJ2-1, with 10 positions matching TRBD1. CDR1 is LGHDT and CDR2 is YNNKEL in the germline V gene (reference sequence). V lost 1 base and J lost 3; bases outside the gene matches: 6. The CDR3 sequence is 17 residues long. The DNA for the CDR3 is TGTGCCAGCAGCCAAGCACCGGGACAGGGGTACTACAATGAGCAGTTCTTC. This encodes CASSQAPGQGYYNEQFF.

V is TRBV12-3 or TRBV12-4 and J is TRBJ1-1; D not resolved. V was cut by 7 bases and J by 3 bases, with 12 bases left in between. The CDR3 contains 13 residues. CDR3 sequence reads: CASTKHRDTEAFF. Here the CDR3 DNA reads TGTGCCAGCACCAAGCACAGAGACACTGAAGCTTTCTTT.

CDR3: CASRVGQGLNEKLFF. CDR3 sequence (DNA): TGTGCCAGTAGGGTAGGACAGGGCCTCAATGAAAAACTGTTTTTT. This rearrangement joins TRBV19 to TRBJ1-4, with 8 positions matching TRBD1. The length of the CDR3 is 15 residues. The junction had 8 bases not matched to a gene; V was cut back by 6 bases and J by 5 bases. The germline V gene encodes CDR1 LNHDA and CDR2 SQIVND (reference sequence).

This rearrangement joins TRBV21-1 to TRBJ2-1; TRBD2 was called by the table and not checked on the DNA. TRBV21-1 is assigned pseudogene status. There are 19 residues in the CDR3. This CDR3 reads CASSKAAGLAGGSYNEQFF. Written as DNA, the CDR3 is TGTGCCAGCAGCAAAGCGGCCGGACTAGCGGGGGGGTCCTACAATGAGCAGTTCTTC.

J is TRBJ2-7 and V is TRBV6-6, with D maybe TRBD1 (8 bases). Trimming left V 5 bases short and J 6 bases short, with 14 bases between. CDR3 length: 13 amino acids. CDR1 and CDR2 from the germline V gene are MNHNY and SVGAGI (reference sequence). CDR3 loop: CASSLDREGEQYV. The CDR3 DNA sequence: TGTGCCAGCAGTCTGGACAGGGAGGGCGAGCAGTACGTC.

The chain joins TRBV6-2 or TRBV6-3 to TRBJ2-5; TRBD2 matches at 7 bases. The CDR3 spans 19 residues. J was trimmed by 1 base and V by 5 bases; bases with no gene match: 19. Germline lookup yields CDR1 MNHEY and CDR2 SVGEGT. As DNA, the CDR3 is TGTGCCAGCAGTCCCGAGATTGGGGGGGGGACCCTCTTCCAAGAGACCCAGTACTTC. Translated, it gives CASSPEIGGGTLFQETQYF.